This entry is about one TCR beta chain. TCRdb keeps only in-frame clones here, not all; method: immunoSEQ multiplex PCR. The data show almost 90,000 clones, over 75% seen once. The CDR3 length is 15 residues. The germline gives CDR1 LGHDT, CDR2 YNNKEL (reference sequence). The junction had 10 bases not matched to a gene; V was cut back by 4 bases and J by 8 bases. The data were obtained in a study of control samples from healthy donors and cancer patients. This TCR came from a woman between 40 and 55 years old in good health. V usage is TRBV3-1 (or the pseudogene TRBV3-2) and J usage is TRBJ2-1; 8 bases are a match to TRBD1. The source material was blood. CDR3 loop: CASSPGQAREDEQFF. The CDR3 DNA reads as TGTGCCAGCAGCCCGGGACAGGCTCGCGAAGATGAGCAGTTCTTC.